The 22 T cell receptor beta chains below all came from one sample that was sequenced in a study of CD8+ T cells in alopecia areata. Following RNA extraction, reverse transcription yielded cDNA that acted as the sequencing template. Sequenced by immunoSEQ multiplex PCR; TCRdb stores in-frame clones only, minus some. The sample consists of about 190,000 clones, around 60% of them appearing once. Treatment in this sample: oral pan-JAK inhibitor, 5-10 mg twice daily. The sequences come from CD4+ T cells sorted from blood, collected at week 4, from a patient treated with tofacitinib. Receptors originate from a human donor with alopecia areata.

This clone appeared once. This chain connects TRBV9 to TRBJ1-4; D unresolved. Germline V gives CDR1 SGDLS, CDR2 YYNGEE. Trimming stripped 0 bases from V and 3 bases from J, with 6 bases between. This CDR3 region has 14 residues. As DNA, the CDR3 is TGTGCCAGCAGCGTAGGTCCGGCTAATGAAAAACTGTTTTTT. Translation gives CASSVGPANEKLFF.

CDR3 amino acids: CASSQGDYGYTF. As DNA, the CDR3 is TGCGCCAGCAGCCAGGGGGACTATGGCTACACCTTC. The chain combines TRBV4-3 with TRBJ1-2; D is perhaps TRBD1 (5 bases). This CDR3 has 12 amino acids. The V and J ends lost 3 bases and 3 bases respectively, with 5 bases between them. In germline, CDR1 is LGHNA, CDR2 YSLEER.

In its sample, this clone was seen a few times. This chain links TRBV14 with TRBJ2-2; 8 bases align to TRBD2. V shed 4 bases and J 6 bases; nucleotides not matched to a gene: 10. The germline gives CDR1 SGHDN, CDR2 FVKESK. The CDR3 consists of 16 residues. In DNA, the CDR3 is TGTGCCAGCAGCCTAAGGGGACTAGTTCGACCCGGGGAGCTGTTTTTT. Its translation: CASSLRGLVRPGELFF.

CDR3 nucleotides: TGTGCCAGCAGCGTAGGGGGCGGTGATACGCAGTATTTT. Translation: CASSVGGGDTQYF. V gene TRBV9 combines with J gene TRBJ2-3; D is possibly TRBD1 (5 bases). V gave up 0 bases and J gave up 6 bases, with 8 bases separating them. From germline, CDR1 is SGDLS and CDR2 YYNGEE. The CDR3 runs to 13 residues.

This chain joins TRBV19 and TRBJ2-1; D assignment may be TRBD1 or TRBD2 (5 bases each). CDR3 length: 15 residues. V was pared by 5 bases and J by 1 base, with 12 bases between. The germline V gene encodes CDR1 LNHDA and CDR2 SQIVND (reference sequence). For the CDR3, the DNA is TGTGCCAGTAGTCCCGGGACGTCTTCCTACAATGAGCAGTTCTTC. This gives the protein CASSPGTSSYNEQFF.

The gene calls are TRBV15 and TRBJ2-7, with TRBD2 matching over 7 bases. Germline trimming cut 0 bases from V and 5 bases from J; bases unmatched to any gene: 13. This CDR3 has 17 amino acids. In germline, CDR1 is LNHNV, CDR2 YYDKDF (reference sequence). The CDR3 is CATSRDPLRAGLDEQYF. The DNA of the CDR3 is TGTGCCACCAGCAGAGATCCTCTCCGGGCCGGACTAGACGAGCAGTACTTC. The whole variable domain, filled in from reference TRBV15 and TRBJ2-7, reads DAMVIQNPRYQVTQFGKPVTLSCSQTLNHNVMYWYQQKSSQAPKLLFHYYDKDFNNEADTPDNFQSRRPNTSFCFLDIRSPGLGDTAMYLCATSRDPLRAGLDEQYFGPGTRLTVT.

J is TRBJ2-7 and V is TRBV10-3, with D maybe TRBD1 (6 bases). The V end lost 5 bases, the J end lost 2 bases, and 10 bases lay between the germline ends. This CDR3 spans 13 amino acids. Per germline, CDR1 ENHRY and CDR2 SYGVKD. The CDR3 DNA is TGTGCCATCAGTCGACAGGACCCCTACGAGCAGTACTTC. This encodes CAISRQDPYEQYF.

This clone was counted a few times. The chain has TRBV5-4 and TRBJ2-1; TRBD2 aligns across 8 bases. The V and J ends lost 4 bases and 0 bases, in that order; junction bases with no gene match: 9. This CDR3 contains 17 residues. The germline gives CDR1 SGHNT, CDR2 YYREEE (reference sequence). Here the CDR3 reads CASSVGGGTSSYNEQFF. The CDR3 DNA reads as TGTGCCAGCAGCGTCGGGGGAGGGACTAGCTCCTACAATGAGCAGTTCTTC.

By its share, this clone is medium-sized. V gene TRBV2 combines with J gene TRBJ2-2; 12 positions agree with TRBD2. Trimming took 7 bases from V and 5 from J; bases not matched to a gene: 2. This CDR3 contains 14 residues. In germline, CDR1 is SNHLY, CDR2 FYNNEI. CDR3 bases: TGTGCCAGCATACTAGCGGGAGGAACCGGGGAGCTGTTTTTT. It translates to CASILAGGTGELFF.

The chain couples TRBV7-3 to TRBJ1-1; perhaps TRBD1 as D (6 bases). The CDR3 contains 14 residues. V was pared by 3 bases and J by 3 bases, with 11 bases between. CDR1 is SGHTA, CDR2 FQGTGA, per germline. The CDR3 sequence is CASSFSRGHTEAFF. DNA for the CDR3: TGTGCCAGCAGCTTCTCGCGGGGGCACACTGAAGCTTTCTTT.

The rearrangement links TRBV30 to TRBJ1-2, with no clear D. Trimming shortened V by 4 bases and J by 4 bases, and 13 bases separated the two germline ends. CDR1 GTSNPN and CDR2 SVGIG come from the germline V gene (reference sequence). This CDR3 is built from 13 residues. The CDR3 spells CAWTPGDSYGYTF. CDR3 bases: TGTGCCTGGACCCCAGGAGACTCCTATGGCTACACCTTC.

The gene calls are TRBV29-1 and TRBJ2-3; the D gene is possibly TRBD1 (6 bases). Deletions cut 7 bases from V and 0 bases from J, with 14 bases between. CDR1 SQVTM and CDR2 ANQGSEA come from the germline V gene. The CDR3 consists of 14 residues. CDR3 in DNA: TGCAGCGCTGCCACAGGGTCTAGCACAGATACGCAGTATTTT. Protein sequence: CSAATGSSTDTQYF.

This sequence joins TRBV25-1 and TRBJ1-2; D not resolved. Germline CDR1 reads MGHDK; CDR2 reads SYGVNS. The CDR3 is made up of 12 amino acids. The V end lost 4 bases, the J end lost 7 bases, and 10 bases lay between the germline ends. CDR3 amino acids: CASSGGSTGYTF. DNA of the CDR3: TGTGCCAGCAGTGGGGGTAGTACTGGCTACACCTTC.

The chain links TRBV14 to TRBJ1-2; 9 bases are shared with TRBD1. The CDR3 has 13 amino acids. J lost 3 bases, V lost 4 bases, and 0 bases had no gene match. In germline, CDR1 is SGHDN, CDR2 FVKESK. The CDR3 loop reads CASSRDRDYGYTF. CDR3 in DNA: TGTGCCAGCAGCCGGGACAGGGACTATGGCTACACCTTC.

V and J are TRBV4-3 and TRBJ2-5, with TRBD2 matching over 10 bases. Germline V gene sequence: CDR1 LGHNA, CDR2 YSLEER. The CDR3 sequence is 18 residues long. Losses at the gene ends were 0 bases for V and 4 bases for J; bases not matched to a gene: 11. The CDR3 region has the DNA TGCGCCAGCAGCCAAGATTTTAGGCCTAGCGGGAGCCCAGAGACCCAGTACTTC. This sequence encodes CASSQDFRPSGSPETQYF.

As regards this clone: This same CDR3 is encoded by further DNA sequences in the sample. The chain employs TRBV9 and TRBJ2-7; 7 bases agree with TRBD2. This CDR3 comprises 13 residues. CDR1 and CDR2 (germline): SGDLS, YYNGEE. Losses at the gene ends were 0 bases for V and 7 bases for J; bases not matched to a gene: 4. CDR3 in DNA: TGTGCCAGCAGCGTAGGCGGGAGTGGTGAGCAGTACTTC. It codes for CASSVGGSGEQYF.

The chain links TRBV2 to TRBJ2-5; TRBD1 matches at 8 bases. Per the germline V gene, CDR1 is SNHLY and CDR2 is FYNNEI. This CDR3 comprises 14 residues. After removal of 5 bases from V and 6 bases from J, the junction contained 8 bases not matched to a gene. Here the CDR3 DNA reads TGTGCCAGCAGTTGGGACAGGCAGGGGAAGACCCAGTACTTC. Protein sequence: CASSWDRQGKTQYF.

Comment on this clone: Other DNA sequences in this sample translate to the same CDR3. The chain joins TRBV25-1 to TRBJ2-3; D is uncertain. Germline CDR1 is MGHDK and CDR2 is SYGVNS. The CDR3 is 12 residues long. V was pared by 4 bases and J by 0 bases, with 2 bases between. The CDR3, as DNA: TGTGCCAGCAGTGCTAGCACAGATACGCAGTATTTT. The encoded protein is CASSASTDTQYF.

This clone was detected a few times. This rearrangement joins TRBV11-2 to TRBJ2-5; D is unclear. Germline CDR1 and CDR2: SGHAT and FQNNGV. Trimming stripped 1 base from V and 1 base from J, with 7 bases between. The CDR3 has 14 residues. CDR3 in DNA: TGTGCCAGCAGCTTAGTACCGGTCCAAGAGACCCAGTACTTC. It translates to CASSLVPVQETQYF. Supplemented by reference TRBV11-2 and TRBJ2-5, the full variable domain reads EAGVAQSPRYKIIEKRQSVAFWCNPISGHATLYWYQQILGQGPKLLIQFQNNGVVDDSQLPKDRFSAERLKGVDSTLKIQPAKLEDSAVYLCASSLVPVQETQYFGPGTRLLVL.

This chain joins TRBV29-1 and TRBJ1-1, with TRBD1 as a possible D gene (6 bases). V shed 6 bases and J shed 4 bases, with 15 bases lying between them. The CDR3 totals 13 residues. Germline V gene sequence: CDR1 SQVTM, CDR2 ANQGSEA. Written as DNA, the CDR3 is TGCAGCGTGGACCCAGGGGCGTGCACTGAAGCTTTCTTT. Encoded protein: CSVDPGACTEAFF.

The chain recombines TRBV7-9 with TRBJ1-4, with a possible D match to TRBD1 (6 bases). Trimming stripped 5 bases from V and 7 bases from J, with 20 bases between. CDR1 SEHNR and CDR2 FQNEAQ come from the germline V gene (reference sequence). This CDR3 has 16 residues. CDR3 sequence reads: CASSTTTGSLSEKLFF. The CDR3 region has the DNA TGTGCCAGCAGCACAACTACAGGGAGTTTAAGTGAAAAACTGTTTTTT.

V gene TRBV7-9 combines with J gene TRBJ2-5; 7 bases map to TRBD1. The CDR3 covers 14 residues. J lost 4 bases, V lost 5 bases, and 7 bases had no gene match. Germline V gene lookup returns CDR1 SEHNR and CDR2 FQNEAQ (reference sequence). Written as DNA, the CDR3 is TGTGCCAGCAGCCCGACAGGGAGTGGAGAGACCCAGTACTTC. Its protein is CASSPTGSGETQYF.